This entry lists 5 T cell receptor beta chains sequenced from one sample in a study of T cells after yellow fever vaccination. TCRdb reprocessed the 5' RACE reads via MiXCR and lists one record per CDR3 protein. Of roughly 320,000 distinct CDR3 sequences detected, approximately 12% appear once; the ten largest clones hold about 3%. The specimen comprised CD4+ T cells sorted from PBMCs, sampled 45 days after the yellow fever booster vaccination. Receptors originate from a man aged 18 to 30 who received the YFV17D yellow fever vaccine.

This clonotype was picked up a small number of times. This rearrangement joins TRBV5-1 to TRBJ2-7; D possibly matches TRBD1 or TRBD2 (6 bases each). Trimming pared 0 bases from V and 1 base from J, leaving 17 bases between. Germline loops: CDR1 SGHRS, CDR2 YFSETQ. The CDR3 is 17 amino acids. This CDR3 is CASSLGGARTKSYEQYF. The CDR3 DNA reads TGCGCCAGCAGCTTGGGGGGGGCACGTACTAAATCCTACGAGCAGTACTTC. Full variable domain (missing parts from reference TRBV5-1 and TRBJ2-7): KAGVTQTPRYLIKTRGQQVTLSCSPISGHRSVSWYQQTPGQGLQFLFEYFSETQRNKGNFPGRFSGRQFSNSRSEMNVSTLELGDSALYLCASSLGGARTKSYEQYFGPGTRLTVT.

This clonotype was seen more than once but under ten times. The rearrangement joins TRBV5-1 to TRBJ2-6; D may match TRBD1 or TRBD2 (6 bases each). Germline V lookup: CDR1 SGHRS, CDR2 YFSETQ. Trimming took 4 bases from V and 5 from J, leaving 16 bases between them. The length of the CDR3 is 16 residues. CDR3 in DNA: TGCGCCAGCAGCCTGCCGGGGGCCTTGAGGGCCAACGTCCTGACTTTC. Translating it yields CASSLPGALRANVLTF.

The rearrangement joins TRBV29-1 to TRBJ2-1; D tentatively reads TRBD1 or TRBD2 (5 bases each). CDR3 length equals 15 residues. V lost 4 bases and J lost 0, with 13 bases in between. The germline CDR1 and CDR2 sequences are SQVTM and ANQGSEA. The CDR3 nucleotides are TGCAGCGTTGGTGGGACCCCGAGCTCCTACAATGAGCAGTTCTTC. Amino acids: CSVGGTPSSYNEQFF.

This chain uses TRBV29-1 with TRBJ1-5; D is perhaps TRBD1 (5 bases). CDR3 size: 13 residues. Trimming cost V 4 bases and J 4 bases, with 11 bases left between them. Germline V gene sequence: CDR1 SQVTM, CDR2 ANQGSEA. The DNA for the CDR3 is TGCAGCGTTGGCCGGGACTGGAATCAGCCCCAGCATTTT. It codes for CSVGRDWNQPQHF.

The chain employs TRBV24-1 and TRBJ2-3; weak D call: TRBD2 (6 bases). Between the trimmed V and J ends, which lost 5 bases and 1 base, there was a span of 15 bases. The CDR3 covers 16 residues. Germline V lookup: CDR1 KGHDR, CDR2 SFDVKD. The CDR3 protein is CATSALGLFGTDTQYF. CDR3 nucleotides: TGTGCCACCAGTGCCCTGGGACTTTTCGGCACAGATACGCAGTATTTT.